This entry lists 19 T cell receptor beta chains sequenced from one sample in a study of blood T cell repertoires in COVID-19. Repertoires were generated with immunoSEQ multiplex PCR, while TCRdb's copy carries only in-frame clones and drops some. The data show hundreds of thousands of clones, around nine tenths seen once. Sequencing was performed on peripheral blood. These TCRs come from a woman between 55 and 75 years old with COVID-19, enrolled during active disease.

Written as DNA, the CDR3 is TGTGCCAGCTCACCACCGAACGGGGGGGCCACCGGGGAGCTGTTTTTT. Its translation: CASSPPNGGATGELFF. The chain joins TRBV18 to TRBJ2-2, with 8 bases that match TRBD2. The CDR3 length is 16 residues. V gave up 0 bases and J gave up 4 bases; unmatched junction bases: 4. The germline V gene encodes CDR1 KGHSH and CDR2 LQKENI.

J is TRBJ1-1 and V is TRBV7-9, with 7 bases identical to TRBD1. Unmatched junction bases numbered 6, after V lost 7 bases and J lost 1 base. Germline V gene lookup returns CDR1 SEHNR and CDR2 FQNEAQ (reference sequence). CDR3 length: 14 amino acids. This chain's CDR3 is CASTIQGPNTEAFF. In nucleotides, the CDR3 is TGTGCCAGCACGATACAGGGGCCGAACACTGAAGCTTTCTTT. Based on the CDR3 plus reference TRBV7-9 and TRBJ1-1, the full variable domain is DTGVSQNPRHKITKRGQNVTFRCDPISEHNRLYWYRQTLGQGPEFLTYFQNEAQLEKSRLLSDRFSAERPKGSFSTLEIQRTEQGDSAMYLCASTIQGPNTEAFFGQGTRLTVV.

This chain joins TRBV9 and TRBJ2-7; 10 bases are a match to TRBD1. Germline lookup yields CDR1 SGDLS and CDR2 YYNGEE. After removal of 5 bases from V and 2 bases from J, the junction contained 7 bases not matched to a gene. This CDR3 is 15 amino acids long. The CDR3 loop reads CASSTGGQGPYEQYF. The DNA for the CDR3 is TGTGCCAGCAGTACAGGGGGACAGGGGCCCTACGAGCAGTACTTC.

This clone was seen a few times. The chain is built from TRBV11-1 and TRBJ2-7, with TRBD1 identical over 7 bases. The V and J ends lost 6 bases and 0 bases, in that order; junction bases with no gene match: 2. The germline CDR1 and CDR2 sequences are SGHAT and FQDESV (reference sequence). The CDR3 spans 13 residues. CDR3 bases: TGTGCCAGCAGTCCAGGGGGCTCCTACGAGCAGTACTTC. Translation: CASSPGGSYEQYF.

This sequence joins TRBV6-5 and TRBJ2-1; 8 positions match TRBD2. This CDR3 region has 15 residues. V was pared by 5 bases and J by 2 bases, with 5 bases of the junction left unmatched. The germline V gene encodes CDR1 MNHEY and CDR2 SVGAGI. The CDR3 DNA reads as TGTGCCAGCAGTCTCGGGGGGGCGACCTACAATGAGCAGTTCTTC. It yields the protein CASSLGGATYNEQFF.

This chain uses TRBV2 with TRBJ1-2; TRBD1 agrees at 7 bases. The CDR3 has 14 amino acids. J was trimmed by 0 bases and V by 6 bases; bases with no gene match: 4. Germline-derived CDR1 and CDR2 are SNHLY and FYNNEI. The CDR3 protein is CASRLTGTNYGYTF. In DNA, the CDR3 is TGTGCCAGCAGGCTGACAGGGACTAACTATGGCTACACCTTC.

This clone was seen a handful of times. In nucleotides, the CDR3 is TGTGCCAGCAGCTCCGACAGGGTTTCGAACACCGGGGAGCTGTTTTTT. Translated: CASSSDRVSNTGELFF. This chain links TRBV2 with TRBJ2-2; TRBD1 matches at 7 bases. CDR1 is SNHLY and CDR2 is FYNNEI in the germline V gene. Trimming at V came to 6 bases and at J to 0 bases, leaving 7 bases not matched to a gene. The CDR3 contains 16 residues.

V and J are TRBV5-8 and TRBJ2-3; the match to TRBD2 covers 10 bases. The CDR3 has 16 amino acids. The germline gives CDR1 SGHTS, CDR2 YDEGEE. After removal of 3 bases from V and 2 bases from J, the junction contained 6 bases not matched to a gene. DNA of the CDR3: TGTGCCAGCAGCTCAATACTAGCGGGGTTCACAGATACGCAGTATTTT. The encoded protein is CASSSILAGFTDTQYF.

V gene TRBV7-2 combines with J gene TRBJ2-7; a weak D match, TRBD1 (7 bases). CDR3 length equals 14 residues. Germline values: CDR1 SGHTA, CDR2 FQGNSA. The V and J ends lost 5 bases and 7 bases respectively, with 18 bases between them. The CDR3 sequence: CASSQTGLAGEQYF. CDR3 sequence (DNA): TGTGCCAGCAGCCAGACAGGGCTGGCGGGGGAGCAGTACTTC.

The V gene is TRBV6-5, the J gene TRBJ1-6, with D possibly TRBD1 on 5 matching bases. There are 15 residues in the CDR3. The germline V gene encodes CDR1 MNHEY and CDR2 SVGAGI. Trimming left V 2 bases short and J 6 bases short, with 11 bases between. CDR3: CASSYRGFGNSPLHF. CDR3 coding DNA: TGTGCCAGCAGTTACCGGGGGTTTGGTAATTCACCCCTCCACTTT.

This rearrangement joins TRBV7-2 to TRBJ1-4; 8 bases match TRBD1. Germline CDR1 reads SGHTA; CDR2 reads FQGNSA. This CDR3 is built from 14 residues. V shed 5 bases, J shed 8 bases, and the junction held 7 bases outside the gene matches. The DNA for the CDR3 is TGTGCCAGCAGCCCAGGACAGGGTTTCGAAAAACTGTTTTTT. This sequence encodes CASSPGQGFEKLFF. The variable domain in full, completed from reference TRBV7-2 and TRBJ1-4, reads GAGVSQSPSNKVTEKGKDVELRCDPISGHTALYWYRQSLGQGLEFLIYFQGNSAPDKSGLPSDRFSAERTGGSVSTLTIQRTQQEDSAVYLCASSPGQGFEKLFFGSGTQLSVL.

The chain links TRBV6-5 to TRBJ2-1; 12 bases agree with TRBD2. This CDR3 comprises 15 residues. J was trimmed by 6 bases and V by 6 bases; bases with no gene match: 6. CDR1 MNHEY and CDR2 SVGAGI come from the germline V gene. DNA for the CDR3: TGTGCCAGCAGCCGCCTAGCGGGGGGGTTCAATGAGCAGTTCTTC. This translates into CASSRLAGGFNEQFF.

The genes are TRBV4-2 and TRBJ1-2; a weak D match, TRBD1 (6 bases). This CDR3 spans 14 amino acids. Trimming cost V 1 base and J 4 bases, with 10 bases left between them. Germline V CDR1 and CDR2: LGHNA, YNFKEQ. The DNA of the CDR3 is TGTGCCAGCAGCCAAGTAGGACAGCTCTATGGCTACACCTTC. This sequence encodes CASSQVGQLYGYTF.

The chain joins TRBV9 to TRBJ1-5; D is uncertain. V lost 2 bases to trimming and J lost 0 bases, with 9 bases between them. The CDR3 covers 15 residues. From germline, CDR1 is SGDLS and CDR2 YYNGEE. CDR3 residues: CASSVGRYSNQPQHF. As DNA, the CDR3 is TGTGCCAGCAGCGTCGGTCGATATAGCAATCAGCCCCAGCATTTT.

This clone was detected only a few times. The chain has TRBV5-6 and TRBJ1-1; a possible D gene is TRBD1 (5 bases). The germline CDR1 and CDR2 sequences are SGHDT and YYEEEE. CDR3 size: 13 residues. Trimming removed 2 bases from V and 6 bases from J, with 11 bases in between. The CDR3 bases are TGTGCCAGCAGCTTAGGCAGGGCCCCTGAAGCTTTCTTT. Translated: CASSLGRAPEAFF.

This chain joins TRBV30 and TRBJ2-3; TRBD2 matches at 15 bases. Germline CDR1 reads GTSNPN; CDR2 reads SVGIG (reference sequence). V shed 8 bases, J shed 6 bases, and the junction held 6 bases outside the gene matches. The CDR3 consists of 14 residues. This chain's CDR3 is CAGRTSGGDDTQYF. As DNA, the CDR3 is TGTGCCGGTCGGACTAGCGGGGGGGATGATACGCAGTATTTT.

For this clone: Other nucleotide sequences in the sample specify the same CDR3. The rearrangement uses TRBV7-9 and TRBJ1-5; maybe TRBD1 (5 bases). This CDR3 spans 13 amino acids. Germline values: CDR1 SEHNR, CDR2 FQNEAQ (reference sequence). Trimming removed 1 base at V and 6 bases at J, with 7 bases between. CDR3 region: CASSLGGGQPQHF. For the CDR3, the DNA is TGTGCCAGCAGCTTAGGGGGCGGTCAGCCCCAGCATTTT.

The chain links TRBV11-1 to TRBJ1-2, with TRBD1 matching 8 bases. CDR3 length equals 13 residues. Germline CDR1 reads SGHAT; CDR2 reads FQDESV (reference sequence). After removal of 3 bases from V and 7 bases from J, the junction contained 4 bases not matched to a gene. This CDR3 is CASSLGDRPGYTF. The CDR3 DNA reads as TGTGCCAGCAGCTTGGGGGACAGGCCTGGCTACACCTTC. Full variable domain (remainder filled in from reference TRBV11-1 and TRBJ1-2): EAEVAQSPRYKITEKSQAVAFWCDPISGHATLYWYRQILGQGPELLVQFQDESVVDDSQLPKDRFSAERLKGVDSTLKIQPAELGDSAMYLCASSLGDRPGYTFGSGTRLTVV.

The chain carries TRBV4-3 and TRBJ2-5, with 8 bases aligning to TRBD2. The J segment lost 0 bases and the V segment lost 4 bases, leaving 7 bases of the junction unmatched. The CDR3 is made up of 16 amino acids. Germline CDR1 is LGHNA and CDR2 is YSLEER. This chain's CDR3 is CASSPGASGYQETQYF. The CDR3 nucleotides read TGCGCCAGCAGCCCCGGGGCTAGCGGGTACCAAGAGACCCAGTACTTC.